This T cell receptor (beta chain) was captured in a study of response to subunit inactivated influenza vaccine. Trimming shortened V by 1 base and J by 7 bases, and 10 bases separated the two germline ends. This CDR3 contains 13 residues. Germline assignment: CDR1 SGHTA and CDR2 FQGNSA. TCRdb processed the RT-PCR reads anew with MiXCR; each CDR3 protein has one entry. The sample includes approximately 530,000 distinct CDR3 sequences, under 9% of them seen just once. This clonotype was seen a few times. Its antigen is still unknown. Study outcomes and limitations: Authors suggested that a seasonal influenza vaccination recruits few new T cells each time.

The specimen comprised PBMCs from blood, sampled around 2 years after vaccination. The source is a man between 45 and 75 years old who received an inactivated influenza vaccine. V and J are TRBV7-2 and TRBJ2-5; unclear D gene. CDR3 amino acids: CASSLGISGTQYF. For the CDR3, the DNA is TGTGCCAGCAGCTTAGGAATCTCGGGGACCCAGTACTTC. Full variable domain (outside the CDR3, taken from reference TRBV7-2 and TRBJ2-5): GAGVSQSPSNKVTEKGKDVELRCDPISGHTALYWYRQSLGQGLEFLIYFQGNSAPDKSGLPSDRFSAERTGGSVSTLTIQRTQQEDSAVYLCASSLGISGTQYFGPGTRLLVL.